This is a list of T cell receptor beta chains from one sample in a study of CD8 T cells in ankylosing spondylitis. TCRdb reanalysed the 5' RACE reads using MiXCR and keeps one entry per CDR3 protein. The data contain under 450,000 distinct CDR3 sequences, around 20% of them seen just once; the ten biggest clones take up about an eighth. Specimen: blood, either unsorted or a sorted T cell fraction (not recorded which). The receptors shown here come from a male donor with ankylosing spondylitis or in good health (not recorded which). Each CDR3 is given with its conserved first and last residue. D genes are given only for firm matches. Clone size is not always given. Where it is, it says once, few, many or a class for expanded clones.

V	J	size	D	CDR3	DNA
TRBV2	TRBJ2-7	-	TRBD1	CASRDSPEQYF	TGTGCCAGCCGGGACAGCCCCGAGCAGTACTTC
TRBV27	TRBJ1-1	-	TRBD1	CASSRTGYDTEAFF	TGTGCCAGCAGTCGGACAGGGTACGACACTGAAGCTTTCTTT
TRBV3-1	TRBJ2-1	few	TRBD1	CASSPSDRIYNEQFF	TGTGCCAGCAGCCCCTCGGACAGGATATACAATGAGCAGTTCTTC
TRBV6-1	TRBJ2-7	-	TRBD1	CASSEAGTGPYEQYF	TGTGCCAGCAGTGAAGCCGGGACAGGCCCCTACGAGCAGTACTTC
TRBV27	TRBJ2-3	-	TRBD2	CASVRTSGGAYTQYF	TGTGCCAGCGTCCGGACTAGCGGGGGGGCTTATACGCAGTATTTT
TRBV11-2	TRBJ2-1	-	TRBD1	CASSPSHQGVYLNNEQFF	TGTGCCAGCAGCCCGTCCCACCAGGGGGTATACCTAAACAATGAGCAGTTCTTC
TRBV5-1	TRBJ2-7	few	TRBD1	CASSAGQGQAAEQYF	TGCGCCAGCAGCGCTGGCCAGGGACAGGCGGCCGAGCAGTACTTC
TRBV24-1	TRBJ2-1	-	-	CATSDLREYNEQFF	TGTGCCACCAGTGATTTGAGGGAATACAATGAGCAGTTCTTC
TRBV28	TRBJ2-5	-	-	CASSFSLQNQETQYF	TGTGCCAGCAGTTTCTCACTACAGAACCAAGAGACCCAGTACTTC
TRBV5-1	TRBJ1-1	-	-	CASSLMGNEAFF	TGCGCCAGCAGCTTGATGGGGAATGAAGCTTTCTTT
TRBV10-1	TRBJ2-7	few	-	CATGGLFGYEQYF	TGCGCCACAGGTGGACTGTTCGGCTACGAGCAGTACTTC
TRBV7-2	TRBJ2-6	-	-	CASSPKPVTGANVLTF	TGTGCCAGCAGCCCCAAGCCCGTGACTGGGGCCAACGTCCTGACTTTC
TRBV12-3/TRBV12-4	TRBJ2-7	-	-	CASSLNRAPSYEQYF	TGTGCCAGCAGTTTAAACAGGGCACCCTCCTACGAGCAGTACTTC
TRBV7-9	TRBJ2-1	-	-	CASSEQGTGFEQFF	TGTGCCAGCAGTGAACAGGGAACGGGTTTTGAGCAGTTCTTC
TRBV30	TRBJ2-2	-	-	CACDTGIGTGELFF	TGTGCCTGCGACACAGGGATAGGCACCGGGGAGCTGTTTTTT
TRBV7-9	TRBJ2-5	few	-	CASSFATQETQYF	TGTGCCAGCAGCTTTGCCACCCAAGAGACCCAGTACTTC
TRBV5-1	TRBJ2-1	few	-	CASSLGWETGRYNEQFF	TGCGCCAGCAGCTTGGGGTGGGAGACAGGGAGGTACAATGAGCAGTTCTTC
TRBV5-6	TRBJ2-7	few	TRBD1	CASIGQGAYEQYF	TGTGCCAGCATAGGACAGGGGGCCTACGAGCAGTACTTC
TRBV6-5	TRBJ2-1	-	-	CASSYSSTRGNEQFF	TGTGCCAGCAGTTACTCGTCTACAAGAGGGAATGAGCAGTTCTTC
TRBV30	TRBJ2-5	-	-	CAWEQGSGETQYF	TGTGCCTGGGAACAGGGCAGCGGAGAGACCCAGTACTTC
TRBV24-1	TRBJ2-2	few	-	CATSAQYTGELFF	TGTGCCACCAGCGCTCAATACACCGGGGAGCTGTTTTTT
TRBV7-7	TRBJ2-1	few	TRBD2	CASSLNLAGTYNEQFF	TGTGCTAGCAGCTTAAACCTAGCGGGGACCTACAATGAGCAGTTCTTC
TRBV4-2	TRBJ1-6	few	-	CASSQDLYNSPLHF	TGTGCCAGCAGCCAGGACCTATATAATTCACCCCTCCACTTT
TRBV5-1	TRBJ2-5	few	TRBD2	CASSLESGAQETQYF	TGCGCCAGCAGCTTGGAAAGCGGGGCCCAAGAGACCCAGTACTTC
TRBV7-9	TRBJ2-7	-	-	CASSPRDGGTYEQYF	TGTGCCAGCAGCCCCCGGGACGGAGGAACCTACGAGCAGTACTTC
TRBV11-1	TRBJ2-6	-	-	CASSLARTAASGANVLTF	TGTGCCAGCAGCTTAGCAAGGACAGCAGCCTCTGGGGCCAACGTCCTGACTTTC
TRBV6-4	TRBJ2-3	many	-	CASSPGLGGPDTQYF	TGTGCCAGCAGTCCGGGACTCGGCGGACCAGATACGCAGTATTTT
TRBV12-3/TRBV12-4	TRBJ2-5	few	TRBD1	CASSLGSGQGETQYF	TGTGCCAGCAGTTTAGGTTCGGGACAGGGGGAGACCCAGTACTTC
TRBV12-3/TRBV12-4	TRBJ1-1	-	-	CASSLGSGTEAFF	TGTGCCAGCAGCCTTGGGTCAGGGACTGAAGCTTTCTTT
TRBV4-1	TRBJ1-5	few	-	CASSQVGTRASNQPQHF	TGCGCCAGCAGCCAAGTTGGGACAAGGGCTAGCAATCAGCCCCAGCATTTT
TRBV7-8	TRBJ2-3	-	TRBD2	CASRPTSASTDTQYF	TGTGCCAGCAGGCCCACTAGCGCTAGCACAGATACGCAGTATTTT